This is a list of T cell receptor beta chains from one sample in a study of blood T cell repertoires in COVID-19. Sequencing was performed with immunoSEQ multiplex PCR; in TCRdb, only in-frame clones are kept and a portion is missing. The table has under 350,000 clones, 80% to 90% seen once; the top ten hold about 4.6%. Material: peripheral blood. The receptors here all came from a man in his forties with acute or convalescent COVID-19. The CDR3 runs from the conserved cysteine through the conserved F or W. The D gene is left open where the match is weak.

j_call v_call d_call cdr3_aa cdr3_nt
TRBJ1-1 TRBV9 TRBD1 CASSGTGGTEAFF TGTGCCAGCAGCGGGACAGGTGGCACTGAAGCTTTCTTT
TRBJ1-2 TRBV29-1 TRBD1 CSATGQNYGYTF TGCAGCGCAACGGGACAGAACTATGGCTACACCTTC
TRBJ2-7 TRBV12-5 TRBD1 CASGSGQGVSYEQYF TGTGCTAGTGGTTCGGGACAGGGAGTTAGCTACGAGCAGTACTTC
TRBJ2-7 TRBV24-1 . CATSDAGGHEQYF TGTGCCACCAGTGACGCGGGCGGGCACGAGCAGTACTTC
TRBJ2-5 TRBV7-9 . CASSLTVLETQYF TGTGCCAGCAGCTTGACAGTACTAGAGACCCAGTACTTC
TRBJ1-1 TRBV6-5 . CASTLTGNTEAFF TGTGCCAGCACCTTAACAGGGAACACTGAAGCTTTCTTT
TRBJ1-4 TRBV25-1 TRBD1 CASSDAEQGAIEKLFF TGTGCCAGCAGTGACGCGGAACAGGGGGCTATTGAAAAACTGTTTTTT
TRBJ1-6 TRBV21-1 . CASSKALSSYNSPLHF TGTGCCAGCAGCAAAGCGCTAAGCTCCTATAATTCACCCCTCCACTTT
TRBJ1-5 TRBV27 . CASSWTASNQPQHF TGTGCCAGCAGTTGGACAGCCAGCAATCAGCCCCAGCATTTT
TRBJ2-7 TRBV24-1 . CATSGTGDLGYEQYF TGTGCCACCAGTGGGACGGGGGACCTGGGATACGAGCAGTACTTC
TRBJ1-2 TRBV2 TRBD1 CASSGDRGISGYTF TGTGCCAGCAGTGGGGACAGGGGGATCAGTGGCTACACCTTC
TRBJ1-5 TRBV12-5 TRBD1 CASGLDSTGGKGLQPQHF TGTGCTAGTGGTTTGGACTCGACAGGGGGCAAGGGTTTACAGCCCCAGCATTTT